This entry concerns a single TCR beta chain. Unmatched junction bases numbered 10, after V lost 10 bases and J lost 7 bases. The CDR3 runs 13 residues. Germline CDR1 is LNHDA and CDR2 is SQIVND (reference sequence). The data stem from a study of cytomegalovirus exposure and HLA in healthy donors. The study ran its PCR with 60 Vbeta and 13 Jbeta primers. Assay used: immunoSEQ multiplex PCR; TCRdb lists only in-frame clones, some missing. The sample holds 100,000 to 150,000 clones. Sample: PBMCs. The chain recombines TRBV19 with TRBJ1-5, with 7 bases lining up with TRBD1. The receptor was derived from a woman aged 40 to 49 in good health and CMV-seropositive. The DNA of the CDR3 is TGTGCCACTTCTCAGGGGGTGCGGCAGCCCCAGCATTTT. Protein product: CATSQGVRQPQHF.